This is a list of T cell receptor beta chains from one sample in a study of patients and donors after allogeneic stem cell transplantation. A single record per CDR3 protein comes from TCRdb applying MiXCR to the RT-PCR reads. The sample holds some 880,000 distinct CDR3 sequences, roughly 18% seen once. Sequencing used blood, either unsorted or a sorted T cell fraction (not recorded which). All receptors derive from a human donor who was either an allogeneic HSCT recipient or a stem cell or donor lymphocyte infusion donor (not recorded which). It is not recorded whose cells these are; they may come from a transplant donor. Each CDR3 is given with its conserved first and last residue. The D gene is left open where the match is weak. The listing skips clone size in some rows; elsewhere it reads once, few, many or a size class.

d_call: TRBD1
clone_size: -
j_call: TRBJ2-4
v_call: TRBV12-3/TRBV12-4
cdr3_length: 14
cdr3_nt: TGTGCCAGCAGTTACCACAGGGGAAGGAACATTCAGTACTTC
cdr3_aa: CASSYHRGRNIQYF

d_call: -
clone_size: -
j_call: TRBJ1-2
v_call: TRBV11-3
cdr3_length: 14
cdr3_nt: TGTGCCAGCAGCTTACAGTCTGCCTCCTATGGCTACACCTTC
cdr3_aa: CASSLQSASYGYTF

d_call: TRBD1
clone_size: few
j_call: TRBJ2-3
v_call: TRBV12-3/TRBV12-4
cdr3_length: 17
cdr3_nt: TGTGCCAGCAGACGTCCGGGGACAGAGCGCCTCACAGATACGCAGTATTTT
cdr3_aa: CASRRPGTERLTDTQYF

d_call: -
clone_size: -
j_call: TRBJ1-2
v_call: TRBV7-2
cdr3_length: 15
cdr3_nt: TGTGCCAGCAGCTTAGGGTTGTTGGGTCCAGGCGGCTACACCTTC
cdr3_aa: CASSLGLLGPGGYTF

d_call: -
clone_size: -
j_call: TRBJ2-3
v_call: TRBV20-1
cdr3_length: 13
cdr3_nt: TGCAGTGCTACTAGGCGGAGCACAGATACGCAGTATTTT
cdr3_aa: CSATRRSTDTQYF

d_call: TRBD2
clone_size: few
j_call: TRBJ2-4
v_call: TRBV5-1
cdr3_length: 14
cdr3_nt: TGCGCCAGCAGCTTACGGAGCGGGGTAAACATTCAGTACTTC
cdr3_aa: CASSLRSGVNIQYF

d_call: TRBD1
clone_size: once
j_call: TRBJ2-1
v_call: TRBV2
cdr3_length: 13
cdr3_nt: TGTGCCAGCAGAGGACAGGGTCCGGATGAGCAGTTCTTC
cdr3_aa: CASRGQGPDEQFF

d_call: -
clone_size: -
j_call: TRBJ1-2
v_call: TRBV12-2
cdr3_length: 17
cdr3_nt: TGTGCAAGTCGCTCTATGAACGAGACACAATACTCTGGCGGCTACACCTTC
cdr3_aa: CASRSMNETQYSGGYTF

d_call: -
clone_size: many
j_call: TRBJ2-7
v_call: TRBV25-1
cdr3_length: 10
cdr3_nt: TGTGCCAGCGGAACCTACGAGCAGTACTTC
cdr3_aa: CASGTYEQYF

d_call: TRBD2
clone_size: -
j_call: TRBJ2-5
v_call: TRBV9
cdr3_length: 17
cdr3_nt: TGTGCCAGCAGCGTAGGTAAAACGGGAGGGCTCCAAGAGACCCAGTACTTC
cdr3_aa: CASSVGKTGGLQETQYF

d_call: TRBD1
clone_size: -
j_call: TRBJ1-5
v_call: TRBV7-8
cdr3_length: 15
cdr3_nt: TGTGCCAGCAGCCCTACGGACAGGAGCAATCAGCCCCAGCATTTT
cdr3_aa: CASSPTDRSNQPQHF

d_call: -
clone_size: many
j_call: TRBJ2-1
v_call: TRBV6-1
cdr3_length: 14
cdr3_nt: TGTGCCAGCAGCCTGAGAACCTCCTACAATGAGCAGTTCTTC
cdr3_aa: CASSLRTSYNEQFF

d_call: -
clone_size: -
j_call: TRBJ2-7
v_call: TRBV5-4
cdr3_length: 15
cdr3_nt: TGTGCCAGCAGCTTGGGTACGGAGGGAATCTACGAGCAGTACTTC
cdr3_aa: CASSLGTEGIYEQYF

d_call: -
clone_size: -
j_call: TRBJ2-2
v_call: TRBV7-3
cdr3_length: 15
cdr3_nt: TGTGCCAGCAGCTTAGTCGGCCCCCCCACCGGGGAGCTGTTTTTT
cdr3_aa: CASSLVGPPTGELFF

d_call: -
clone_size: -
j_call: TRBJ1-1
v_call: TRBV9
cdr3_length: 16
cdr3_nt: TGTGCCAGCAGCGCTGGTGAGAGACTCATGAACACTGAAGCTTTCTTT
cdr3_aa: CASSAGERLMNTEAFF

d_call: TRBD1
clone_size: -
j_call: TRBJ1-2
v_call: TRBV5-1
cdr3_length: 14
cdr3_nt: TGCGCCAGCAGCTTAAACAGGGGGGATGACGGCTACACCTTC
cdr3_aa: CASSLNRGDDGYTF

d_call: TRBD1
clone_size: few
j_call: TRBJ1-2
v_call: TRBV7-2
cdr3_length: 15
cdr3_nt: TGTGCCAGCAGCTTGGACAGGGAAAGAAGCTATGGCTACACCTTC
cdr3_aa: CASSLDRERSYGYTF

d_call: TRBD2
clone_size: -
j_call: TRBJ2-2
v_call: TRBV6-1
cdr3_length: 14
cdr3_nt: TGTGCCAGCACTAGAAGACTAGCTAGCGGGGAGCTGTTTTTT
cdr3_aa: CASTRRLASGELFF

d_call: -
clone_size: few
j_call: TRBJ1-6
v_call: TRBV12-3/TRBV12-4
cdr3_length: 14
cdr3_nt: TGTGCCAGCAGTTTAATGGCGGCCAATTCACCCCTCCACTTT
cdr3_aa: CASSLMAANSPLHF

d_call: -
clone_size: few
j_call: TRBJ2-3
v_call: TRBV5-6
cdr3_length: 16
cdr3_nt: TGTGCCAGCAGCTCCCCAATGGGGCCTCTGTTCAATACGCAGTATTTT
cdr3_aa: CASSSPMGPLFNTQYF

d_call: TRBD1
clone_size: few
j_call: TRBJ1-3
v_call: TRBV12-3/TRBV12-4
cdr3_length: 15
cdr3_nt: TGTGCCAGCAGTTTAGGTCAGGGGGTCGGAAACACCATATATTTT
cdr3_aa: CASSLGQGVGNTIYF

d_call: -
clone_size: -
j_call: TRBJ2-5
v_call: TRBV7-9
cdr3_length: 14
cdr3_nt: TGTGCCAGCAGCGCGGGACAGTTGGGGGAGACCCAGTACTTC
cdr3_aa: CASSAGQLGETQYF

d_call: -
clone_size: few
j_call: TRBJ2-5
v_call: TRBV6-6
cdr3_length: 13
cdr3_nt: TGTGCCAGCAAATTACTCGTTAGGGAGACCCAGTACTTC
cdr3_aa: CASKLLVRETQYF

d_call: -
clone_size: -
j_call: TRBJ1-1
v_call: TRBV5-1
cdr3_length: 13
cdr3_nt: TGCGCCAGCAGCCGGACATTACGGTCTGAAGCTTTCTTT
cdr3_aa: CASSRTLRSEAFF

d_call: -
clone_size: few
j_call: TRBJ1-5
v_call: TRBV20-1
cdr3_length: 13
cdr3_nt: TGCAGTGCTAGGGGGAGGGATATACAGCCCCAGCATTTT
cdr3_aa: CSARGRDIQPQHF

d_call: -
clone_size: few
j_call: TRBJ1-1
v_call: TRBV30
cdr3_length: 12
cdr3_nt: TGTGCCTGGAGTGCGGGAGTTTCAGAAGCTTTCTTT
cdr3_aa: CAWSAGVSEAFF

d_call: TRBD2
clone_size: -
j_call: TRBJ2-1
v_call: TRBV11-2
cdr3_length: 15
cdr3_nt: TGTGCCAGCAGCTTAGAAGGGACTACGCACAATGAGCAGTTCTTC
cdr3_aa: CASSLEGTTHNEQFF

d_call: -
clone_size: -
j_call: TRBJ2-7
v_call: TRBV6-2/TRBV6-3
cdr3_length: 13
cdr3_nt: TGTGCCAGCAGTGACAGGAGACGCTACGAGCAGTACTTC
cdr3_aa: CASSDRRRYEQYF

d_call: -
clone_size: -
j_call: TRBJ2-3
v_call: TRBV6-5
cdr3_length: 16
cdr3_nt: TGTGTCAGCAGTTACTCGATATCCCCTAACACAGATACGCAGTATTTT
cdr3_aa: CVSSYSISPNTDTQYF

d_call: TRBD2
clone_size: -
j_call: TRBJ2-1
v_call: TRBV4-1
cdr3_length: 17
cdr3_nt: TGCGCCAGCAGCCAAGATCTAGGGACTAGCGAGGACAATGAGCAGTTCTTC
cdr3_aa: CASSQDLGTSEDNEQFF

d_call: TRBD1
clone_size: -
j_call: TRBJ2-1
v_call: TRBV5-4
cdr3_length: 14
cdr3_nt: TGTGCCAGCAGCGGGGGACAGCAATACAATGAGCAGTTCTTC
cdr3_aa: CASSGGQQYNEQFF

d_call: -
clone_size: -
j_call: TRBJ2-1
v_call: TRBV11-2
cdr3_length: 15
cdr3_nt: TGTGCCAGCAGCTTAAACAGTAACTCCTACAATGAGCAGTTCTTC
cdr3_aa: CASSLNSNSYNEQFF

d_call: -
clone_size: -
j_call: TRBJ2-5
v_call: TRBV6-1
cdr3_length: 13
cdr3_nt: TGTGCCAGCAATAACAGGGTAGGGGAGACCCAGTACTTC
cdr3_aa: CASNNRVGETQYF

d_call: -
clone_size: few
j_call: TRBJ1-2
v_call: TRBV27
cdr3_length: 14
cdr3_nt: TGTGCCAGCAGCAGGTCGCCACCAAACTATGGCTACACCTTC
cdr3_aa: CASSRSPPNYGYTF

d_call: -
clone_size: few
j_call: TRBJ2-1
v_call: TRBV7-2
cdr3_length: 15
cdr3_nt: TGTGCCAGCAGCCCTGAGATAATCTCCTACAATGAGCAGTTCTTC
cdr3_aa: CASSPEIISYNEQFF

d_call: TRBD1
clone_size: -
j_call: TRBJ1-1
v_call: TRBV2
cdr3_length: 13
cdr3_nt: TGTGCCAGCAGGGACAGGGTGCCCACTGAAGCTTTCTTT
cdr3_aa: CASRDRVPTEAFF

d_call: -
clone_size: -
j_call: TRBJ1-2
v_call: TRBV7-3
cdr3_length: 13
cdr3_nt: TGTGCCAGCAGCCTTCCGGGGCAGTATGGCTACACCTTC
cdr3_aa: CASSLPGQYGYTF

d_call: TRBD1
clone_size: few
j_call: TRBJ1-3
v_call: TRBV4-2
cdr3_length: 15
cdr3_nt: TGTGCCAGCAGCCAGCCTACAGGGGCTGGAAACACCATATATTTT
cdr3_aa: CASSQPTGAGNTIYF

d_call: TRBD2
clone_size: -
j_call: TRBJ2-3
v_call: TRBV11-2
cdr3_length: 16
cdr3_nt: TGTGCCAGCAGCTGGACTAGCGGGGTTAGCACAGATACGCAGTATTTT
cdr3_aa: CASSWTSGVSTDTQYF

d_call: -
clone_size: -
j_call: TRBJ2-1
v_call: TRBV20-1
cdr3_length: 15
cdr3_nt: TGCAGTGCTTCGAAACCATCCCCCCTAGCGCCGGGAGAGTTCTTC
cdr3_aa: CSASKPSPLAPGEFF

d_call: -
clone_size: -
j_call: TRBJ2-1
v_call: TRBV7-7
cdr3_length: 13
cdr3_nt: TGTGCTAGCAGCCGGGACTTCGGTAATGAGCAGTTCTTC
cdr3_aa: CASSRDFGNEQFF

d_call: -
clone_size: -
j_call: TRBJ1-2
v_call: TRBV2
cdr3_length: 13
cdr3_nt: TGTGCCAGCAGTGGGGCGGCTTTCGATGGCTACACCTTC
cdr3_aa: CASSGAAFDGYTF

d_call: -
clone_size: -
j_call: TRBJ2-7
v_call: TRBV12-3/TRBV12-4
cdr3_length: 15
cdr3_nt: TGTGCCAGCAGTTTAGCGCGTCTTGCTGCTTACGAGCAGTACTTC
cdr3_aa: CASSLARLAAYEQYF

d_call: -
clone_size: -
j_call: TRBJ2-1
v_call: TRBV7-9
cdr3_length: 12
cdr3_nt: TGTGCCAGCAGCTTAGCGGAATTTCAGCAGTTCTTC
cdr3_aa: CASSLAEFQQFF

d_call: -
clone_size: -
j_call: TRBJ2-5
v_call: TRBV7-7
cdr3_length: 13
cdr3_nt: TGTGCTAGCAGCTCAGCGGACGGGGAGACCCAGTACTTC
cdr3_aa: CASSSADGETQYF

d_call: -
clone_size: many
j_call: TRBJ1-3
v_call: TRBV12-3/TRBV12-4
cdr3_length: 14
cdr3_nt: TGTGCCAGCAGTGACAGGAGCTCTGGAAACACCATATATTTT
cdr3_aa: CASSDRSSGNTIYF

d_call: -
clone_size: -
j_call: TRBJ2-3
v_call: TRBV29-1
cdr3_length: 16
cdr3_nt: TGCAGCGTTGAGTTCCCCGCAGGGTCTAGCACAGATACGCAGTATTTT
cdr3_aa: CSVEFPAGSSTDTQYF

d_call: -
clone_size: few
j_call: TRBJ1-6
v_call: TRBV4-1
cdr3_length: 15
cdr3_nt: TGCGCCAGCAGCCGAACCGGGACAACTAATTCACCCCTCCACTTT
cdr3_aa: CASSRTGTTNSPLHF

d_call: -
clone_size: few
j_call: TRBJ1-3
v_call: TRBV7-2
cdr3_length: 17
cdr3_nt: TGTGCCAGCAGCCTGCGGGGAGATGGCTATATTTGGAACACCATATATTTT
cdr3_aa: CASSLRGDGYIWNTIYF

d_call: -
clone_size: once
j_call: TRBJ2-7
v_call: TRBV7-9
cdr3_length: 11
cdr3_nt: TGTGCCAGCAGCAAGGAAGACAGGCTTACGTTC
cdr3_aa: CASSKEDRLTF

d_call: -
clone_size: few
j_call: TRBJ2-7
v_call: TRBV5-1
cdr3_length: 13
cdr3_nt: TGCGCCAGCAGCTGGGGACGGAACTACGAGCAGTACTTC
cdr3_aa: CASSWGRNYEQYF

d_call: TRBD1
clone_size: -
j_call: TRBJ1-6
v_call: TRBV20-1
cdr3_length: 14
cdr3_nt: TGCAGTGCTAAGCCGGGACAGGGGAAATCACCCCTCCACTTT
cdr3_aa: CSAKPGQGKSPLHF

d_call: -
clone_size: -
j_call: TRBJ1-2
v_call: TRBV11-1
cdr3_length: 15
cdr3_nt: TGTGCCAGCAGCTTAGAAGACAGAGCTAACTATGGCTACACCTTC
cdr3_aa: CASSLEDRANYGYTF

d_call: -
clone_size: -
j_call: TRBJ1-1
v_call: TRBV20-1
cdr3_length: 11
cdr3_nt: TGCAGTGCTAGCGTGGGGACTGAAGCTTTCTTT
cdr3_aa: CSASVGTEAFF